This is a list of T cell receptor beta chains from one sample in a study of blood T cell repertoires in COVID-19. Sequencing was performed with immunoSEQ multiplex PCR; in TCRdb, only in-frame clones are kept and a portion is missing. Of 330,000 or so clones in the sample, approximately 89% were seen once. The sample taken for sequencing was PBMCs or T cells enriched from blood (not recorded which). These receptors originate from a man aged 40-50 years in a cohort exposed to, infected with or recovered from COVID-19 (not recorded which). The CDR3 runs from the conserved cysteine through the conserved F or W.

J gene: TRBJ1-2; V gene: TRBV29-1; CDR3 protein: CSVESLTGGAYGYTF
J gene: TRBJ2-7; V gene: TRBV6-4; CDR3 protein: CASSPGTGGHEQYF
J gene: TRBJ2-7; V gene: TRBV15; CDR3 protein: CATSNPDRQYEQYF
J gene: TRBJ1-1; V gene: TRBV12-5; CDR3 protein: CASGPTGLVTEAFF
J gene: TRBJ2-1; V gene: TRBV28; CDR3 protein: CASSFLGLAGPPEQFF
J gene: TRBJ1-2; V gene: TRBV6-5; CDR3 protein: CASSYGGGYGYTF
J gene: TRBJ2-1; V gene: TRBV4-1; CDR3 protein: CASSHPLAGATEQFF
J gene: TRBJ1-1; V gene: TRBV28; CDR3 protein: CASSSRGRRTEAFF
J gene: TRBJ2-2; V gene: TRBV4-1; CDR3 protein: CASSVSRENTPGELFF
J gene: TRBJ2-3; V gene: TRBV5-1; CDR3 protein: CASSSRGQIAGGPGDTQYF
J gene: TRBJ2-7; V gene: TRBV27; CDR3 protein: CASSANRGQSGEQYF
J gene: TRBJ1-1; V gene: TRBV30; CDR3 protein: CAWSAQGSEAFF
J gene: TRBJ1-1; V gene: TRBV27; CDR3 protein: CASRRTGFSEAFF
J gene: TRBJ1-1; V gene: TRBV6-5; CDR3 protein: CASRTGGLEAFF
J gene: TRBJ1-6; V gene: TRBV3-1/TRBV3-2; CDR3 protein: CASSLSSYNSPLHF
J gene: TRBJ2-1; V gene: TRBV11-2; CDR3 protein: CASSSPPGGPDNEQFF
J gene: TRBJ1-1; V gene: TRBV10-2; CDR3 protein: CASSQIRVQNTEAFF
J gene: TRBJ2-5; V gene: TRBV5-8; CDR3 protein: CASSLYVQETQYF
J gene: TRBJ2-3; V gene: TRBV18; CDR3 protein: CASSPSLAGGKDTQYF
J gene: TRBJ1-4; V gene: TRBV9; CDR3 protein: CASSVGQGFNEKLFF
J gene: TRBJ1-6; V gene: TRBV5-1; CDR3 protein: CASSSKGTGGGSPLHF
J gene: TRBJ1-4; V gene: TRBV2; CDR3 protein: CASSQEATNEKLFF
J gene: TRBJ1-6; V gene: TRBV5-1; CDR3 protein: CASSLDPGYNSPLHF
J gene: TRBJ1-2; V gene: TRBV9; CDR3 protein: CASSVNKGQGMGGYTF
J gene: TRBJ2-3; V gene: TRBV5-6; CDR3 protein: CASSLGFADTQYF
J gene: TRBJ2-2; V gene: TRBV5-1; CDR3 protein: CASSGRQGGYSGELFF
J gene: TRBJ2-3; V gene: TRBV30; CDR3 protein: CAWTRTSGQDTQYF
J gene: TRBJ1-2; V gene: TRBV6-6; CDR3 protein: CASSPTSRGLKGYTF
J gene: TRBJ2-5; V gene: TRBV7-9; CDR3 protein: CASSLGTTKETQYF
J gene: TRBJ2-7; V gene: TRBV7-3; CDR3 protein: CASSPGTSGRNEQYF
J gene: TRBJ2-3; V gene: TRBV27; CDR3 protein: CASNRRSGSTDTQYF
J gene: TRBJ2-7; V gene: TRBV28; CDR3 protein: CASSIPGQGYEQYF
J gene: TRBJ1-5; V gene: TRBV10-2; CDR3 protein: CASRDRANSNQPQHF
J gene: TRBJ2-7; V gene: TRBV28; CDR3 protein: CASSQPGQDYEQYF
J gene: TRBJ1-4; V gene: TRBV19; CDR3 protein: CASTIDRVNEKLFF
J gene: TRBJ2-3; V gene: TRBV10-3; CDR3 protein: CAISTVTGTTDTQYF
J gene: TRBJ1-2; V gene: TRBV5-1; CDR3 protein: CASSRTGGADGYTF
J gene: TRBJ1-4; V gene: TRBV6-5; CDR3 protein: CASSQGAGEKLFF
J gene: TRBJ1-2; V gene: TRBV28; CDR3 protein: CASSFAAGYGYTF
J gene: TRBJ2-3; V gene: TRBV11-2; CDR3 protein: CASSLDQWLAGVRDTQYF
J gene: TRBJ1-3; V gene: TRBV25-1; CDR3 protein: CASRPRTSGNTIYF
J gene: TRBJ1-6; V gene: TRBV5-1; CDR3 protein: CASSLSWSSYNSPLHF
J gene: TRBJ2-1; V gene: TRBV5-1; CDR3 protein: CASSLVAGGGNEQFF
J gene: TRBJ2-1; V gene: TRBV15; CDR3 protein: CATSRGRTGTYNEQFF
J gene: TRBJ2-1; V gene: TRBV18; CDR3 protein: CASSPASGSLSSYNEQFF
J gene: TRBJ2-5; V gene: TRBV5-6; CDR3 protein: CASSLAQGPPQETQYF
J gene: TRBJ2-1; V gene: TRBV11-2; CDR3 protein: CASSLARQGDEQFF
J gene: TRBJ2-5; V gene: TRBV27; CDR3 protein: CASRLAGQETQYF
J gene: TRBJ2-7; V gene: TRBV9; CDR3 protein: CASSMGLPLARYF
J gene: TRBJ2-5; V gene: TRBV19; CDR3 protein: CASSVRGETQYF
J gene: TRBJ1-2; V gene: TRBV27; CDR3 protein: CASSLTGVGYTF
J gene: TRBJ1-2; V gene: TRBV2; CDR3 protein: CASSERWASNYGYTF
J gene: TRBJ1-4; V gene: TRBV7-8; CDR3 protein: CASSTHRGRGVFTNEKLFF
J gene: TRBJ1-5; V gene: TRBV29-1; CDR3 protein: CSVGTGASNQPQHF
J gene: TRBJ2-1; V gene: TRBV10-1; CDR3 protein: CASSKTGLTYNEQFF
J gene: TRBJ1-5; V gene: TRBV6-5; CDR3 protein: CASSPDRNQPQHF
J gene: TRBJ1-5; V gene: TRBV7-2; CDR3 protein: CASSLDGVGVVNQPQHF